Shown below are 25 T cell receptor beta chains from a single sample sequenced in a study of T cell repertoires in cytomegalovirus infection. From the reads, TCRdb called clonotypes with MiXCR, one entry per CDR3 protein. The table lists about 180,000 distinct CDR3 sequences, 14% of them singletons. Material: PBMCs. These receptor sequences come from a human donor in good health (CMV status not recorded). Some clones in this sample may be carry-over from other donors' samples.

This clonotype was observed a few times. This chain connects TRBV4-1 to TRBJ2-7; 9 bases match TRBD2. CDR1 and CDR2 from the germline V gene are MGHRA and YSYEKL. Germline trimming cut 1 base from V and 6 bases from J; bases unmatched to any gene: 4. The CDR3 runs 14 residues. The CDR3 region is CASSQVAGGTEQYF. In DNA form, the CDR3 reads TGCGCCAGCAGCCAAGTGGCGGGGGGGACCGAGCAGTACTTC.

This clonotype has only a few counts. The rearrangement joins TRBV25-1 to TRBJ2-7; D is uncertain. The germline V gene encodes CDR1 MGHDK and CDR2 SYGVNS. There are 13 residues in the CDR3. V was trimmed by 4 bases and J by 3 bases, leaving 10 bases between them. Here the CDR3 reads CASSAPLLYEQYF. As DNA, the CDR3 is TGTGCCAGCAGTGCCCCCTTACTCTACGAGCAGTACTTC.

This clonotype was recorded at least ten times. The chain uses TRBV7-8 and TRBJ1-6; 7 bases map to TRBD1. CDR3 size: 15 residues. Germline V gene data show CDR1 as SGHVS and CDR2 as FQNEAQ. V lost 1 base and J lost 7; bases outside the gene matches: 4. CDR3 in amino acids: CASSLEDRRNSPLHF. The CDR3, as DNA: TGTGCCAGCAGCTTAGAGGACAGGAGAAATTCACCCCTCCACTTT.

This clonotype was detected once. The V call is TRBV4-2, the J call TRBJ2-7, with a possible D match to TRBD1 (5 bases). This CDR3 spans 16 amino acids. The V end lost 1 base, the J end lost 2 bases, and 15 bases lay between the germline ends. The germline gives CDR1 LGHNA, CDR2 YNFKEQ. CDR3 loop: CASSQGLGRNPYEQYF. The CDR3 DNA reads as TGTGCCAGCAGCCAAGGGTTGGGGCGGAATCCCTACGAGCAGTACTTC.

The sample holds a few counts of this clonotype. V and J are TRBV6-5 and TRBJ2-1, with D perhaps being TRBD1 or TRBD2 (5 bases each). This CDR3 contains 16 residues. Trimming shortened V by 6 bases and J by 0 bases, and 15 bases separated the two germline ends. Per germline, CDR1 MNHEY and CDR2 SVGAGI. CDR3 DNA sequence: TGTGCCAGCAGCCGGGGCCGACCGAGCTCCTACAATGAGCAGTTCTTC. Its translation: CASSRGRPSSYNEQFF.

The table lists this clonotype with many counts. The chain carries TRBV7-2 and TRBJ1-1; the D is unclear. CDR3 length equals 14 residues. Trimming pared 5 bases from V and 1 base from J, leaving 11 bases between. Germline V CDR1 and CDR2: SGHTA, FQGNSA. CDR3 protein: CASSHTWGNTEAFF. The DNA for the CDR3 is TGTGCCAGCAGCCATACCTGGGGGAACACTGAAGCTTTCTTT.

This clonotype was detected only once. This sequence joins TRBV29-1 and TRBJ1-1; weak D call: TRBD1 (6 bases). Between the trimmed V and J ends, which lost 7 bases and 2 bases, there was a span of 11 bases. CDR3 size: 12 residues. Germline CDR1 is SQVTM and CDR2 is ANQGSEA. CDR3 region: CSAQGPNTEAFF. The CDR3 region has the DNA TGCAGCGCCCAGGGGCCTAACACTGAAGCTTTCTTT.

The rearrangement uses TRBV10-3 and TRBJ2-1; D may correspond to TRBD1 or TRBD2 (5 bases each). Germline CDR1 and CDR2: ENHRY and SYGVKD. CDR3 length: 13 amino acids. Trimming took 0 bases from V and 9 from J, leaving 9 bases between them. CDR3 loop: CAISESGDGEQFF. CDR3 DNA: TGTGCCATCAGTGAGTCGGGGGACGGTGAGCAGTTCTTC.

In this sample, this clonotype turned up a few times. V usage is TRBV18 and J usage is TRBJ1-4; D is undetermined. The CDR3 is 14 amino acids. Germline V gene data show CDR1 as KGHSH and CDR2 as LQKENI. The V end lost 3 bases, the J end lost 8 bases, and 13 bases lay between the germline ends. The CDR3 coding sequence is TGTGCCAGCTCACCGAAAAGGGTAGACGAAAAACTGTTTTTT. Encoded protein: CASSPKRVDEKLFF.

About this clonotype: The missing conserved phenylalanine or tryptophan at the end of this CDR3 makes a read error likely. The rearrangement uses TRBV7-3 and TRBJ2-1, with 9 bases matching TRBD2. CDR3 length: 14 residues. The ends lost 7 bases at V and 9 bases at J; junction bases unmatched: 10. Germline CDR1 and CDR2: SGHTA and FQGTGA. The CDR3 DNA follows: TGTGCCAGCACCCCTCTAGCGGGGTCTAGTGAGCAGTTCTCC. It yields the protein CASTPLAGSSEQFS.

In this sample, this clonotype turned up a few times. The V call is TRBV7-6, the J call TRBJ1-6; 8 bases are a match to TRBD1. V lost 1 base and J lost 5; bases outside the gene matches: 7. Germline loops: CDR1 SGHVS, CDR2 FNYEAQ. The CDR3 extends over 17 amino acids. The CDR3 region is CASSLGTGGWNNSPLHF. CDR3 nucleotide sequence: TGTGCCAGCAGCTTAGGAACAGGGGGATGGAATAATTCACCCCTCCACTTT. The variable domain in full, with the rest retrieved from reference TRBV7-6 and TRBJ1-6, is GAGVSQSPRYKVTKRGQDVALRCDPISGHVSLYWYRQALGQGPEFLTYFNYEAQQDKSGLPNDRFSAERPEGSISTLTIQRTEQRDSAMYRCASSLGTGGWNNSPLHFGNGTRLTVT.

This clonotype was detected many times. The CDR3 sequence is CASSPRPGGGENIQYF. The CDR3 DNA follows: TGTGCCAGCAGCCCCAGGCCCGGGGGGGGCGAAAACATTCAGTACTTC. This rearrangement joins TRBV7-8 to TRBJ2-4; 8 nucleotides line up with TRBD2. V dropped 5 bases and J dropped 5; count of bases not matched to a gene: 11. CDR1 is SGHVS and CDR2 is FQNEAQ in the germline V gene. CDR3 size: 16 residues.

This sequence joins TRBV29-1 and TRBJ1-1; D is possibly TRBD1 (5 bases). The V end lost 7 bases, the J end lost 5 bases, and 23 bases lay between the germline ends. CDR3 length: 15 amino acids. Germline values: CDR1 SQVTM, CDR2 ANQGSEA. The CDR3 DNA follows: TGCAGCGCCGCTTCTGGGGGTAGGCTTCGGACTGAAGCTTTCTTT. It is translated as CSAASGGRLRTEAFF.

This clonotype was recorded a few times. This sequence joins TRBV25-1 and TRBJ2-7; 9 nucleotides match TRBD1. The V gene's germline CDR1 is MGHDK and CDR2 SYGVNS. The V and J ends lost 2 bases and 3 bases, in that order; junction bases with no gene match: 11. The CDR3 is 17 residues long. Here the CDR3 DNA reads TGTGCCAGCAGTGAACACTCCGGGACAGGGTATTACTACGAGCAGTACTTC. Its translation is CASSEHSGTGYYYEQYF.

The chain employs TRBV11-1 and TRBJ2-7; D might be TRBD1 (5 bases). Looked up from germline, CDR1 is SGHAT and CDR2 is FQDESV (reference sequence). V lost 9 bases and J 2 bases, leaving 17 bases between the germline ends. The CDR3 covers 14 residues. The chain's CDR3 is CARMRGPGPYEQYF. The DNA of the CDR3 is TGTGCCAGGATGCGCGGTCCAGGGCCCTACGAGCAGTACTTC.

This chain links TRBV20-1 with TRBJ1-2; D remains unclear. Trimming cost V 6 bases and J 8 bases, with 19 bases left between them. CDR1 and CDR2 from the germline V gene are DFQATT and SNEGSKA (reference sequence). The CDR3 loop spans 13 amino acids. The CDR3 nucleotides read TGCAGTGCCCCAGACGGGCAGTCAAAGGGCTACACCTTC. Translated, it gives CSAPDGQSKGYTF.

The chain joins TRBV18 to TRBJ1-1; D gene uncertain. Deletions cut 0 bases from V and 5 bases from J, with 7 bases between. The CDR3 runs 13 residues. Germline-derived CDR1 and CDR2 are KGHSH and LQKENI. The CDR3 protein is CASSPPGRTEAFF. In DNA, the CDR3 is TGTGCCAGCTCACCACCCGGGCGAACTGAAGCTTTCTTT.

This clonotype was detected many times. This chain connects TRBV28 to TRBJ2-3, with D uncertain. The CDR3 length is 15 residues. V lost 5 bases, J lost 4 bases, and 16 bases lay in between. In germline, CDR1 is MDHEN, CDR2 SYDVKM. Here the CDR3 reads CASSPRGPRADTQYF. CDR3 sequence (DNA): TGTGCCAGCAGTCCCCGAGGCCCTAGGGCAGATACGCAGTATTTT.

This clonotype has a handful of counts. The chain uses TRBV29-1 and TRBJ1-1; 8 bases match TRBD1. CDR3 length: 14 amino acids. Trimming removed 3 bases from V and 5 bases from J; junction bases left unmatched: 8. Germline V gene data show CDR1 as SQVTM and CDR2 as ANQGSEA. In DNA form, the CDR3 reads TGCAGCGTTGACCCAAGGACAGGGACAACTGAAGCTTTCTTT. Protein sequence: CSVDPRTGTTEAFF. The full variable domain, its missing parts supplied by reference TRBV29-1 and TRBJ1-1, is SAVISQKPSRDICQRGTSLTIQCQVDSQVTMMFWYRQQPGQSLTLIATANQGSEATYESGFVIDKFPISRPNLTFSTLTVSNMSPEDSSIYLCSVDPRTGTTEAFFGQGTRLTVV.

This clonotype was found many times. The chain employs TRBV7-2 and TRBJ2-1, with 12 bases aligning to TRBD2. The junction had 10 bases not matched to a gene; V was cut back by 8 bases and J by 5 bases. Per the germline V gene, CDR1 is SGHTA and CDR2 is FQGNSA. CDR3 length: 16 residues. Here the CDR3 reads CASQLLAGGSDNEQFF. The CDR3 nucleotides read TGTGCCAGCCAGCTACTAGCGGGAGGCAGCGACAATGAGCAGTTCTTC.

This chain connects TRBV25-1 to TRBJ2-4, with unresolved D. The germline V and J ends were trimmed by 4 bases and 6 bases, with 4 bases remaining between them. This CDR3 has 11 amino acids. The germline V gene encodes CDR1 MGHDK and CDR2 SYGVNS. The CDR3: CASSVGNIQYF. The DNA of the CDR3 is TGTGCCAGCAGTGTGGGAAACATTCAGTACTTC.

The table lists this clonotype with many counts. The rearrangement joins TRBV6-2 or TRBV6-3 to TRBJ1-1; 7 positions agree with TRBD1. The V segment lost 6 bases and the J segment 1 base; nucleotides outside the gene matches: 5. Germline V lookup: CDR1 MNHEY, CDR2 SVGEGT. The CDR3 is 14 residues long. For the CDR3, the DNA is TGTGCCAGCAGCCGGACAGGAGAGAACACTGAAGCTTTCTTT. Amino acid sequence: CASSRTGENTEAFF.

The chain has TRBV7-8 and TRBJ2-5; either TRBD1 or TRBD2 may supply D (6 bases each). The CDR3 runs to 16 residues. CDR1 and CDR2 from the germline V gene are SGHVS and FQNEAQ. The V end lost 1 base, the J end lost 4 bases, and 16 bases lay between the germline ends. This CDR3 is CASSLDPGASVETQYF. CDR3 sequence (DNA): TGTGCCAGCAGCTTAGACCCGGGGGCGTCGGTAGAGACCCAGTACTTC.

This clonotype appeared many times. The chain recombines TRBV7-8 with TRBJ2-3, with 7 bases lining up with TRBD2. With V trimmed by 1 base and J by 2 bases, 6 bases remained unmatched. Germline values: CDR1 SGHVS, CDR2 FQNEAQ. There are 16 residues in the CDR3. The CDR3 sequence: CASSLVREWDTDTQYF. DNA for the CDR3: TGTGCCAGCAGCTTAGTGCGGGAGTGGGACACAGATACGCAGTATTTT.

This clonotype was counted ten times or more. The chain joins TRBV6-5 to TRBJ1-1; weak D call: TRBD1 (6 bases). V was trimmed by 4 bases and J by 1 base, leaving 10 bases between them. Germline loops: CDR1 MNHEY, CDR2 SVGAGI. CDR3 length: 14 amino acids. Here the CDR3 DNA reads TGTGCCAGCAGTTTGGACAGTTCGAACACTGAAGCTTTCTTT. Protein: CASSLDSSNTEAFF.